This T cell receptor beta chain comes out of a study of CD8+CD57+ T cells in acquired aplastic anemia. Across the whole study: Average DNA yield from sorted CD4+ and CD8+ cells was about 3.2 ug.

Previously, flow cytometry had revealed CD8+CD57+ cell expansion in the patients chosen for sequencing. Both TCR beta VDJ combination and CDR3 sequence profiling were carried out. Genomic DNA was the template for this profiling. TCRdb called the reads again in MiXCR, with one record for every CDR3 protein. The data hold around 290,000 distinct CDR3 sequences, with about 50% observed a single time. CDR3 length: 16 residues. CDR1 and CDR2 (germline): KGHSH, LQKENI. The ends were cut back, 3 bases at V and 1 base at J, with 15 bases in the middle. The chain joins TRBV18 to TRBJ1-1; possibly TRBD1 for D (5 bases). This receptor was obtained from a human donor with aplastic anemia. The sequenced sample was sorted CD4+, CD8+, or CD8+CD57+ T cells (not recorded which) from PBMCs. The chain's CDR3 is CASSPPGRTSNTEAFF. The CDR3, as DNA: TGTGCCAGCTCACCCCCGGGACGGACGTCGAACACTGAAGCTTTCTTT.